The 10 T cell receptor beta chains given below trace back to one sample, sequenced in a study of human T cells and chemical hapten exposure. Time point indicated: patch test 1, 2 weeks after DPC sensitization. Treatment: therapeutic diphenylcyclopropenone sensitization with weekly scalp DPC. TCRdb ran MiXCR on the RACE reads and lists one entry per CDR3 protein. Here the sample spans more than 90,000 distinct CDR3 sequences, roughly a tenth being singletons. The starting material was whole blood, obtained in connection with sensitization to the hapten diphenylcyclopropenone (DPC). Receptors originate from a man aged 40-49 years with alopecia areata. Some clones in this sample may be carry-over from other donors' samples.

In its sample, this clonotype was seen many times. V and J are TRBV12-3 or TRBV12-4 and TRBJ2-2; 13 nucleotides line up with TRBD2. The CDR3 loop spans 16 amino acids. V shed 4 bases and J 7 bases; nucleotides not matched to a gene: 6. DNA for the CDR3: TGTGCCAGCAGTTGGGACGGGACTAGCGGGATCGGGGAGCTGTTTTTT. Protein sequence: CASSWDGTSGIGELFF.

V gene TRBV6-2 or TRBV6-3 combines with J gene TRBJ2-7, with 9 bases matching TRBD1. Trimming at V came to 4 bases and at J to 5 bases, leaving 12 bases not matched to a gene. CDR3 size: 16 residues. Germline lookup yields CDR1 MNHEY and CDR2 SVGEGT. The CDR3 loop reads CASSSPFTGQGHEQYF. The DNA for the CDR3 is TGTGCCAGCAGTTCTCCATTTACGGGACAGGGCCACGAGCAGTACTTC.

This clonotype was detected only a few times. The chain is built from TRBV6-2 or TRBV6-3 and TRBJ2-1; D not resolved. From germline, CDR1 is MNHEY and CDR2 SVGEGT. The CDR3 contains 11 residues. Trimming shortened V by 5 bases and J by 9 bases, and 8 bases separated the two germline ends. The CDR3 protein is CASSTAPEQFF. Here the CDR3 DNA reads TGTGCCAGCAGTACCGCCCCTGAGCAGTTCTTC.

J is TRBJ2-5 and V is TRBV9, with 11 bases lining up with TRBD2. The V gene's germline CDR1 is SGDLS and CDR2 YYNGEE. The trim removed 3 bases at V and 5 bases at J, leaving 6 bases unmatched. The CDR3 covers 15 residues. The CDR3 sequence is CASSASGRPQETQYF. CDR3 bases: TGTGCCAGCAGCGCTAGCGGGAGGCCCCAGGAGACCCAGTACTTC.

This clonotype was picked up many times. This chain uses TRBV20-1 with TRBJ2-1; 8 bases are shared with TRBD2. The V gene end was trimmed by 3 bases and the J gene end by 7 bases; junction bases not matched to a gene: 20. This CDR3 region has 18 residues. Germline CDR1 and CDR2: DFQATT and SNEGSKA (reference sequence). CDR3 in amino acids: CSASVYGLLAVKRNEQFF. CDR3 coding DNA: TGCAGTGCTAGCGTCTACGGCTTACTAGCGGTGAAGAGGAATGAGCAGTTCTTC.

This clonotype was observed at least ten times. The V call is TRBV20-1, the J call TRBJ1-5; D unclear. This CDR3 contains 13 residues. From germline, CDR1 is DFQATT and CDR2 SNEGSKA (reference sequence). V was clipped by 5 bases and J by 6 bases, with 14 bases between them. CDR3 sequence reads: CSALSGVTQPQHF. In DNA form, the CDR3 reads TGCAGTGCTCTCTCCGGGGTGACTCAGCCCCAGCATTTT.

This clonotype was observed at least ten times. The CDR3 region is CASSFGLNYGYTF. The CDR3, as DNA: TGTGCCAGCAGTTTTGGCCTGAACTATGGCTACACCTTC. This chain links TRBV12-3 or TRBV12-4 with TRBJ1-2; D not resolved. This CDR3 spans 13 amino acids. V was cut by 3 bases and J by 2 bases, with 7 bases left in between.

This clonotype was picked up a small number of times. The J gene is TRBJ2-7, the V gene TRBV19; possible D gene TRBD2, 5 bases. V lost 4 bases to trimming and J lost 5 bases, with 6 bases between them. Germline CDR1 reads LNHDA; CDR2 reads SQIVND (reference sequence). The CDR3 loop spans 11 amino acids. The CDR3 region is CASSRADEQYF. The CDR3, as DNA: TGTGCCAGTAGTAGAGCGGACGAGCAGTACTTC. The whole variable domain, remainder taken from reference TRBV19 and TRBJ2-7, is DGGITQSPKYLFRKEGQNVTLSCEQNLNHDAMYWYRQDPGQGLRLIYYSQIVNDFQKGDIAEGYSVSREKKESFPLTVTSAQKNPTAFYLCASSRADEQYFGPGTRLTVT.

This clonotype has a handful of counts. This chain's CDR3 is CASSEWRGNTEAFF. CDR3 DNA sequence: TGTGCCAGCAGTGAATGGAGGGGTAACACTGAAGCTTTCTTT. The chain couples TRBV6-1 to TRBJ1-1; D might be TRBD1 (5 bases). Trimming removed 2 bases at V and 2 bases at J, with 9 bases between. The CDR3 covers 14 residues. The V gene's germline CDR1 is MNHNS and CDR2 SASEGT.

This clonotype has a handful of counts. The chain has TRBV5-1 and TRBJ2-3; no clear D. Germline V lookup: CDR1 SGHRS, CDR2 YFSETQ. The CDR3 is 14 residues long. Trimming removed 4 bases at V and 1 base at J, with 10 bases between. CDR3 nucleotides: TGCGCCAGCAGCCCGGAGAGCGGCACAGATACGCAGTATTTT. Its protein product is CASSPESGTDTQYF.